These 10 T cell receptor beta chains were all obtained from the same sample, sequenced in a study of T cell responses to AZD1222 COVID-19 vaccine (dated by TCRdb to the early 2020s). The library came from the immunoSEQ multiplex PCR assay. TCRdb provides this immuneACCESS table in a form limited to in-frame rearrangements. Some clones are lacking; in checked studies, under half of them reflect an unresolved V gene, and why the rest are absent is not known. In this sample the table shows approximately 89,000 clones, 90% of which occur a single time. The ten largest make up 5.4% of the sample. Sample time point, as interpreted from the label and publication: about 28 days (+/-7) after the second vaccine dose. The sample here was peripheral blood, taken 28 days after the second AZD1222 dose. Receptor source: an adult who received the AZD1222 COVID-19 vaccine.

V gene TRBV3-1 (or the pseudogene TRBV3-2) combines with J gene TRBJ2-1; no firm D call. This CDR3 is built from 13 residues. Trimming pared 0 bases from V and 13 bases from J, leaving 13 bases between. Germline V CDR1 and CDR2: LGHDT, YNNKEL (reference sequence). CDR3 amino acids: CASSQDRSGRQFF. The CDR3 nucleotides are TGTGCCAGCAGCCAAGATCGCTCAGGTCGTCAGTTCTTC.

The CDR3 protein is CASSEMGAGEQFF. In nucleotides, the CDR3 is TGTGCCAGCAGTGAGATGGGCGCAGGTGAGCAGTTCTTC. The J gene is TRBJ2-1, the V gene TRBV2; D uncertain. The germline V gene has CDR1 SNHLY and CDR2 FYNNEI. The CDR3 sequence is 13 residues long. Trimming shortened V by 3 bases and J by 9 bases, and 12 bases separated the two germline ends.

The V and J genes are TRBV15 and TRBJ2-1; the match to TRBD1 covers 11 bases. Per the germline V gene, CDR1 is LNHNV and CDR2 is YYDKDF (reference sequence). The ends lost 0 bases at V and 7 bases at J; junction bases unmatched: 5. This CDR3 has 16 amino acids. The CDR3 region has the DNA TGTGCCACCAGCAGAGAGGGGACAGGGGGTTGGAATGAGCAGTTCTTC. Protein: CATSREGTGGWNEQFF.

The chain has TRBV7-8 and TRBJ1-6, with TRBD1 as a possible D gene (6 bases). The CDR3 covers 15 residues. CDR1 is SGHVS, CDR2 FQNEAQ, per germline. V lost 4 bases and J lost 5, with 12 bases in between. CDR3 residues: CASSSDRANNSPLHF. CDR3 nucleotides: TGTGCCAGCAGCTCGGACAGAGCTAATAATTCACCCCTCCACTTT.

This clone has just a few counts. The rearrangement joins TRBV12-3 or TRBV12-4 to TRBJ1-5; no reliable D call. Trimming cost V 3 bases and J 6 bases, with 6 bases left between them. The CDR3 is 12 residues long. The CDR3 sequence is CASSFSGQPQHF. CDR3 bases: TGTGCCAGCAGTTTCTCGGGTCAGCCCCAGCATTTT.

This clone has just one count. The chain employs TRBV12-3 or TRBV12-4 and TRBJ2-2; D call uncertain. The V gene lost 3 bases and the J gene lost 5 bases, with 7 bases spanning the gap. The CDR3 contains 13 residues. Here the CDR3 reads CASSFQRTGELFF. The DNA of the CDR3 is TGTGCCAGCAGTTTTCAGAGGACCGGGGAGCTGTTTTTT.

The DNA of the CDR3 is TGTGCCAGCAGTTTCCCGGGCCGGGGCGAGCAGTACTTC. Translation gives CASSFPGRGEQYF. This chain joins TRBV28 and TRBJ2-7, with a possible D match to TRBD2 (5 bases). The CDR3 consists of 13 residues. Deletions cut 3 bases from V and 6 bases from J, with 12 bases between. Germline values: CDR1 MDHEN, CDR2 SYDVKM. The full variable domain, its missing parts supplied by reference TRBV28 and TRBJ2-7, is DVKVTQSSRYLVKRTGEKVFLECVQDMDHENMFWYRQDPGLGLRLIYFSYDVKMKEKGDIPEGYSVSREKKERFSLILESASTNQTSMYLCASSFPGRGEQYFGPGTRLTVT.

This chain joins TRBV2 and TRBJ1-1; D is unclear. This CDR3 contains 12 residues. Germline V gene data show CDR1 as SNHLY and CDR2 as FYNNEI. Trimming pared 8 bases from V and 10 bases from J, leaving 17 bases between. In DNA, the CDR3 is TGTGCCAGCTTCCAAGCCGGGCTCCGAGCTTTCTTT. Amino acid sequence: CASFQAGLRAFF.

This clone has only a few counts. The sample has other DNA sequences that encode this CDR3 too. The V call is TRBV14, the J call TRBJ2-7, with no clear D. The CDR3 consists of 12 residues. V was clipped by 4 bases and J by 4 bases, with 8 bases between them. In germline, CDR1 is SGHDN, CDR2 FVKESK. The DNA of the CDR3 is TGTGCCAGCAGCCGCTTATATTACGAGCAGTACTTC. This translates into CASSRLYYEQYF. Drawing the rest from reference TRBV14 and TRBJ2-7, the complete variable domain is EAGVTQFPSHSVIEKGQTVTLRCDPISGHDNLYWYRRVMGKEIKFLLHFVKESKQDESGMPNNRFLAERTGGTYSTLKVQPAELEDSGVYFCASSRLYYEQYFGPGTRLTVT.

This clone showed up just once. The gene calls are TRBV6-5 and TRBJ2-1, with 8 nucleotides matching TRBD2. V shed 0 bases, J shed 5 bases, and the junction held 3 bases outside the gene matches. Per germline, CDR1 MNHEY and CDR2 SVGAGI. This CDR3 contains 15 residues. The CDR3 coding sequence is TGTGCCAGCAGTTACTCCCGGGGGGGCCACAATGAGCAGTTCTTC. It encodes CASSYSRGGHNEQFF.